The clone carrying this TCR beta chain was counted a few times. Its target is not known. The data were taken from a study of T cells in Graves' hyperthyroidism and ophthalmopathy. In the study overall: Peripheral blood was acquired at first diagnosis, ahead of any therapy whatsoever. Study-level results: A 13 V-J signature model discriminated ophthalmopathy versus stable hyperthyroidism.

Diagnostic assessment was based on clinical symptoms, serum thyroxine and TRAb, thyroid ultrasound and orbital computed tomography. Source material for PBMCs was more than 9.5 ml fresh peripheral blood. TCR beta CDR3 region amplification was performed from RNA transcripts. The HTBI primer set drove a first-round RT-PCR of the TCR CDR3. TCRdb itself ran the multiplex PCR reads through MiXCR, one entry per CDR3 protein. The table lists more than 350,000 distinct CDR3 sequences, roughly 15% of them singletons, with about 21% in the top ten. V was cut by 0 bases and J by 7 bases, with 16 bases left in between. CDR3 length: 15 amino acids. Germline V CDR1 and CDR2: LGHNA, YNFKEQ.

The TCR sequence derives from a woman aged 55-69 years with Graves' ophthalmopathy. The chain has TRBV4-2 and TRBJ2-7; D may match TRBD1 or TRBD2 (5 bases each). Sequenced input: blood. The DNA for the CDR3 is TGTGCCAGCAGCCAAGATGGGACGGCCCCCTGGGAGCAGTACTTC. Protein: CASSQDGTAPWEQYF.